This section outlines one T cell receptor beta chain sequence together with its context. Libraries were prepared by immunoSEQ multiplex PCR; TCRdb keeps only in-frame clonotypes and omits some of them. The sample yields 240,000 or so clones, 88% seen once. This sample is part of a study of blood T cell repertoires in COVID-19. This CDR3 is 15 amino acids long. CDR1 and CDR2 (germline): SGHDN, FVKESK. With 3 bases removed from V and 8 bases from J, the gap between germline ends came to 19 bases. The source of this sequence is a woman between 35 and 50 years old who had recovered from COVID-19. Source material: peripheral blood. The gene calls are TRBV14 and TRBJ2-5, with D perhaps matching TRBD2 (6 bases). CDR3 nucleotides: TGTGCCAGCAGCCACCGTGGGGGGACGGTAAATACCCAGTACTTC. Its translation: CASSHRGGTVNTQYF.